Shown below are 20 T cell receptor beta chains from a single sample sequenced in a study of regulatory T cells in long-lasting Graves disease. The authors built TCR beta libraries using iRepertoire HTBI primers and Arm-PCR of CDR3 regions. TCRdb re-analysed the multiplex PCR reads in MiXCR, keeping a single row per CDR3 protein. The sample yields approximately 400,000 distinct CDR3 sequences, less than 25% seen once. The time point was: persistent/refractory GD, antithyroid drugs over 5 years with positive TRAb. The authors made the TCR library using RNA they extracted from PBMCs. Sequenced here: peripheral blood mononuclear cells (PBMCs), sampled when the disease was refractory, from a patient treated with antithyroid drugs. All receptors come from a female donor with Graves disease.

This clonotype was observed many times. V gene TRBV2 combines with J gene TRBJ2-5; no firm D call. Germline assignment: CDR1 SNHLY and CDR2 FYNNEI. The CDR3 length is 14 residues. Trimming removed 3 bases at V and 5 bases at J, with 13 bases between. For the CDR3, the DNA is TGTGCCAGCAGTGAGGCTACCTTTGGGGAGACCCAGTACTTC. Protein product: CASSEATFGETQYF.

The sample holds a few counts of this clonotype. V gene TRBV5-6 combines with J gene TRBJ1-5; no firm D call. The CDR3 is made up of 14 amino acids. Germline assignment: CDR1 SGHDT and CDR2 YYEEEE. The V end lost 0 bases, the J end lost 9 bases, and 13 bases lay between the germline ends. The CDR3 here is CASSLGAGSGPQHF. CDR3 nucleotide sequence: TGTGCCAGCAGCTTGGGAGCCGGATCAGGGCCCCAGCATTTT.

V and J are TRBV7-9 and TRBJ2-3; D not resolved. This CDR3 has 15 amino acids. CDR1 and CDR2 (germline): SEHNR, FQNEAQ (reference sequence). V lost 1 base to trimming and J lost 0 bases, with 8 bases between them. In DNA, the CDR3 is TGTGCCAGCAGCTTAGACGACACTAGCACAGATACGCAGTATTTT. Translating it yields CASSLDDTSTDTQYF.

In this sample, this clonotype turned up many times. The chain is built from TRBV20-1 and TRBJ2-5, with D maybe TRBD2 (6 bases). This CDR3 is 14 amino acids long. Trimming shortened V by 4 bases and J by 5 bases, and 17 bases separated the two germline ends. CDR1 is DFQATT and CDR2 is SNEGSKA in the germline V gene (reference sequence). The CDR3 coding sequence is TGCAGTGCTACCCTAGCGCCAAACAGGGAGACCCAGTACTTC. It is translated as CSATLAPNRETQYF.

This clonotype was seen many times. The rearrangement links TRBV15 to TRBJ1-4; 7 bases agree with TRBD1. Germline lookup yields CDR1 LNHNV and CDR2 YYDKDF (reference sequence). J gave up 5 bases and V 6 bases, and 6 bases lay outside the gene matches. CDR3 size: 14 residues. This chain's CDR3 is CATRGGRGNEKLFF. The CDR3 DNA reads as TGTGCCACCAGAGGGGGCAGGGGGAATGAAAAACTGTTTTTT.

This clonotype appeared a few times. This rearrangement joins TRBV30 to TRBJ1-3, with D possibly TRBD1 on 6 matching bases. V gave up 0 bases and J gave up 3 bases, with 6 bases separating them. This CDR3 region has 13 residues. The germline gives CDR1 GTSNPN, CDR2 SVGIG (reference sequence). Written as DNA, the CDR3 is TGTGCCTGGAGTGTGGACAGTGGAAACACCATATATTTT. Its protein is CAWSVDSGNTIYF.

This clonotype was picked up a small number of times. CDR3 DNA: TGTGCCAGCAGTTACTCAACAGCGAACACCGGGGAGCTGTTTTTT. It translates to CASSYSTANTGELFF. The rearrangement links TRBV6-5 to TRBJ2-2; no firm D call. V lost 0 bases, J lost 0 bases, and 5 bases lay in between. Germline V gene sequence: CDR1 MNHEY, CDR2 SVGAGI. The CDR3 is made up of 15 amino acids.

As for this clonotype: It may be a read error: a sequence one base away is much more abundant. The V gene is TRBV28, the J gene TRBJ1-6; D unclear. CDR3 size: 13 residues. CDR1 MDHEN and CDR2 SYDVKM come from the germline V gene. The CDR3 nucleotides read TGTGCCGGCCAGAGCTCCTATAATTCACTCCTCCACTTT. It specifies CAGQSSYNSLLHF.

The chain uses TRBV13 and TRBJ1-2; 9 bases fit TRBD1. Germline lookup yields CDR1 PRHDT and CDR2 FYEKMQ (reference sequence). The ends lost 5 bases at V and 0 bases at J; junction bases unmatched: 4. This CDR3 spans 15 amino acids. The CDR3 DNA is TGTGCCAGCAGCACCCGACAGGGGGCTAACTATGGCTACACCTTC. It specifies CASSTRQGANYGYTF.

This sequence joins TRBV9 and TRBJ2-7; TRBD2 aligns across 10 bases. This CDR3 region has 16 residues. J was trimmed by 5 bases and V by 3 bases; bases with no gene match: 11. The germline V gene has CDR1 SGDLS and CDR2 YYNGEE. This CDR3 reads CASSGTGSGRANEQYF. In DNA form, the CDR3 reads TGTGCCAGCAGCGGGACCGGAAGCGGGAGGGCGAACGAGCAGTACTTC.

The rearrangement links TRBV28 to TRBJ1-2; 7 nucleotides align to TRBD1. The ends lost 7 bases at V and 7 bases at J; junction bases unmatched: 15. Per germline, CDR1 MDHEN and CDR2 SYDVKM. The CDR3 contains 15 residues. The CDR3 is CASTTTGVLIGGYTF. CDR3 sequence (DNA): TGTGCCAGCACTACAACAGGGGTATTAATCGGTGGCTACACCTTC.

V is TRBV20-1 and J is TRBJ1-2; D gene unclear. Trimming stripped 3 bases from V and 2 bases from J, with 7 bases between. There are 12 residues in the CDR3. CDR1 is DFQATT, CDR2 SNEGSKA, per germline (reference sequence). For the CDR3, the DNA is TGCAGTGCTAGGAGCGACAACTATGGCTACACCTTC. It encodes CSARSDNYGYTF.

This clonotype showed up many times. This chain connects TRBV6-5 to TRBJ1-1; no definite D call. The CDR3 runs 13 residues. Trimming took off 3 bases at V and 7 bases at J, with 12 bases between the two ends. Germline values: CDR1 MNHEY, CDR2 SVGAGI. In nucleotides, the CDR3 is TGTGCCAGCAGTTATATCGTAGAGGGTGAAGCTTTCTTT. It yields the protein CASSYIVEGEAFF.

The chain recombines TRBV6-9 with TRBJ1-5, with TRBD1 as a possible D gene (5 bases). Germline CDR1 is MNHGY and CDR2 is SVAAGI. V lost 0 bases, J lost 7 bases, and 10 bases lay in between. The CDR3 has 14 residues. Here the CDR3 DNA reads TGTGCCAGCAGTTATTCAGGGAGGGGACAGCCCCAGCATTTT. It yields the protein CASSYSGRGQPQHF.

This chain links TRBV10-3 with TRBJ1-5; the D is unclear. There are 16 residues in the CDR3. Trimming took off 1 base at V and 7 bases at J, with 17 bases between the two ends. Germline values: CDR1 ENHRY, CDR2 SYGVKD. This CDR3 is CAISEWRLRVRQPQHF. The CDR3 DNA sequence: TGTGCCATCAGTGAGTGGAGATTGAGGGTAAGGCAGCCCCAGCATTTT.

There are many counts of this clonotype. The genes are TRBV20-1 and TRBJ2-5; 13 positions agree with TRBD2. The trim removed 6 bases at V and 5 bases at J, leaving 6 bases unmatched. Germline values: CDR1 DFQATT, CDR2 SNEGSKA (reference sequence). This CDR3 region has 14 residues. Written as DNA, the CDR3 is TGCAGTGCCTCAGGACTAGCGGGAGTGGAGACCCAGTACTTC. Its protein product is CSASGLAGVETQYF.

This clonotype showed up many times. The rearrangement joins TRBV6-2 or TRBV6-3 to TRBJ1-2; D might be TRBD1 (6 bases). Germline lookup yields CDR1 MNHEY and CDR2 SVGEGT. Trimming removed 4 bases at V and 3 bases at J, with 15 bases between. The CDR3 runs to 15 residues. This CDR3 is CASSLIGGAHYGYTF. The CDR3 bases are TGTGCCAGCAGTTTAATTGGGGGCGCCCACTATGGCTACACCTTC.

The J gene is TRBJ2-7, the V gene TRBV24-1; D possibly corresponds to TRBD2 (6 bases). Trimming pared 3 bases from V and 3 bases from J, leaving 14 bases between. CDR3 length: 15 amino acids. The V gene's germline CDR1 is KGHDR and CDR2 SFDVKD. CDR3 DNA: TGTGCCACCAGTGATGCGGGACGCAGATACTACGAGCAGTACTTC. This sequence encodes CATSDAGRRYYEQYF.

The V and J genes are TRBV2 and TRBJ1-2, with TRBD1 as a possible D gene (6 bases). V was trimmed by 11 bases and J by 6 bases, leaving 16 bases between them. The germline CDR1 and CDR2 sequences are SNHLY and FYNNEI. The CDR3 is 12 amino acids. The CDR3: CAGNRDTDGYTF. As DNA, the CDR3 is TGTGCCGGAAACCGGGACACCGATGGCTACACCTTC.

This clonotype appeared a few times. It may be a read error: a sequence one base away is much more abundant. The chain carries TRBV20-1 and TRBJ2-7; no clear D. The germline V gene has CDR1 DFQATT and CDR2 SNEGSKA (reference sequence). The CDR3 contains 12 residues. Here the CDR3 reads CSGTRNSHEQYF. As DNA, the CDR3 is TGCAGTGGCACTCGGAACTCCCACGAGCAGTACTTC.